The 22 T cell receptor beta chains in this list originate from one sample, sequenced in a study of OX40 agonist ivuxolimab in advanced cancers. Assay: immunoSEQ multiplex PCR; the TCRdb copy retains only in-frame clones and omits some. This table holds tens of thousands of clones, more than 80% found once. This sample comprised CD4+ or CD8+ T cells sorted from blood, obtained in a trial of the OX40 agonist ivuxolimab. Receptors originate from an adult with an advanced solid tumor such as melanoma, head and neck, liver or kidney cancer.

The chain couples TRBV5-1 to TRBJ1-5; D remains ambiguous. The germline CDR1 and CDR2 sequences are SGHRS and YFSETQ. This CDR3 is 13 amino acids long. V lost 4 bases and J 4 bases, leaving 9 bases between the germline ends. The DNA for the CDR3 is TGCGCCAGCAGCCCGGACGGGAATCAGCCCCAGCATTTT. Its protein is CASSPDGNQPQHF.

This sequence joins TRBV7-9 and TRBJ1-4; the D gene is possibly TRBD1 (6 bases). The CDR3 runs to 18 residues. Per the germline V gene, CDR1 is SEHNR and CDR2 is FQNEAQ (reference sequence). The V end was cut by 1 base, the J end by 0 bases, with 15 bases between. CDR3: CASSLEWGGRATNEKLFF. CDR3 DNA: TGTGCCAGCAGCTTAGAATGGGGGGGCAGAGCAACTAATGAAAAACTGTTTTTT.

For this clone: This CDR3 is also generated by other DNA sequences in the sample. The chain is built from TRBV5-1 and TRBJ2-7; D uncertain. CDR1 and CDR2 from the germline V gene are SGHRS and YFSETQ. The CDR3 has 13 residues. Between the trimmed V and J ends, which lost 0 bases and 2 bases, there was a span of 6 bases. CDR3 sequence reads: CASSLDRTYEQYF. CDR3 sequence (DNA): TGCGCCAGCAGCTTGGACAGAACCTACGAGCAGTACTTC.

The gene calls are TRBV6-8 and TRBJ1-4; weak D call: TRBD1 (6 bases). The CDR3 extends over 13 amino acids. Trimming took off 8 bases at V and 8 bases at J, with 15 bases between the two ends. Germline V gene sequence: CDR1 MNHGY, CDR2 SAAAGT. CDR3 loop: CASVNRDKEKLFF. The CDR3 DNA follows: TGTGCCAGCGTAAACAGGGATAAGGAAAAACTGTTTTTT.

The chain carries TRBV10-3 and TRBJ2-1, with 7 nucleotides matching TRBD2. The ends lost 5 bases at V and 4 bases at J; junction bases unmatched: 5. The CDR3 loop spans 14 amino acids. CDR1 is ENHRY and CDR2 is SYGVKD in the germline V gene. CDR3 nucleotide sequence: TGTGCCATCAGTTGGACCGGGAGGTACAATGAGCAGTTCTTC. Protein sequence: CAISWTGRYNEQFF.

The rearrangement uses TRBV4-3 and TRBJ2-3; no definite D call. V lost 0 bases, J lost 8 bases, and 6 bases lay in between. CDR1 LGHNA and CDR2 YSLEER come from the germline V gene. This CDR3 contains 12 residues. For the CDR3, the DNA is TGCGCCAGCAGCCAAGACTCCGGTACGCAGTATTTT. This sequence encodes CASSQDSGTQYF.

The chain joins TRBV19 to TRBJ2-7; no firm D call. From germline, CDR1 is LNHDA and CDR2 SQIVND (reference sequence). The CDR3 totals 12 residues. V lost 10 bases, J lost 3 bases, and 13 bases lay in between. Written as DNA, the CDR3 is TGTGCCACCGAAGACGGGTTCTACGAGCAGTACTTC. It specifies CATEDGFYEQYF.

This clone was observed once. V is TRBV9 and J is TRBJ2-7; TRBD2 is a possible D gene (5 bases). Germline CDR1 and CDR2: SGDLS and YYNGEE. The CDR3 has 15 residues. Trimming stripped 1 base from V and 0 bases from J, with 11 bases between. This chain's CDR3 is CASSVSPGSSYEQYF. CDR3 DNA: TGTGCCAGCAGCGTATCCCCGGGGAGCTCCTACGAGCAGTACTTC.

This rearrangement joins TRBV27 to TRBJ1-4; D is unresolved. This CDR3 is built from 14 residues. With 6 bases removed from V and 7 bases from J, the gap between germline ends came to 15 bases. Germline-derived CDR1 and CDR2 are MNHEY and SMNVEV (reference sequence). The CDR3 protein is CASSPGGPREKLFF. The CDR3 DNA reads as TGTGCCAGCAGCCCTGGCGGGCCTCGTGAAAAACTGTTTTTT.

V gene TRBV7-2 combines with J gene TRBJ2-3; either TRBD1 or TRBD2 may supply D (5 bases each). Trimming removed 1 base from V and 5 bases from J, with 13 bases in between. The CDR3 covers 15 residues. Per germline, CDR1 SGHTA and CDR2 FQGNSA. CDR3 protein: CASSLVGGERDTQYF. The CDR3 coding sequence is TGTGCCAGCAGCTTAGTTGGGGGAGAACGAGATACGCAGTATTTT.

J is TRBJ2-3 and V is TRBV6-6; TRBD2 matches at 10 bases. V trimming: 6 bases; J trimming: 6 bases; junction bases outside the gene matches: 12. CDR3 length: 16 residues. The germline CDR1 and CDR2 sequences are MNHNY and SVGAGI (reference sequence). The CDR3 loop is CASRRLAGALSDTQYF. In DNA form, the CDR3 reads TGTGCCAGCAGACGTCTAGCGGGAGCCCTGTCCGATACGCAGTATTTT.

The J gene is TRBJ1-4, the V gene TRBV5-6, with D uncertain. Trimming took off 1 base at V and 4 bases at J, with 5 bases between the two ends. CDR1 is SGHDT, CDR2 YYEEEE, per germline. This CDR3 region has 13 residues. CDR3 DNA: TGTGCCAGCAGCTTGAGACGTAATGAAAAACTGTTTTTT. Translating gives CASSLRRNEKLFF.

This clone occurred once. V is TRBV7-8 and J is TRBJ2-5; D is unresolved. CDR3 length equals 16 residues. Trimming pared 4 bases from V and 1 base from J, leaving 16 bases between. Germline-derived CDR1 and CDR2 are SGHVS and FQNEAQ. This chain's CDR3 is CASSSARIRVQETQYF. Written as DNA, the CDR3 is TGTGCCAGCAGCTCAGCCCGGATACGGGTCCAAGAGACCCAGTACTTC.

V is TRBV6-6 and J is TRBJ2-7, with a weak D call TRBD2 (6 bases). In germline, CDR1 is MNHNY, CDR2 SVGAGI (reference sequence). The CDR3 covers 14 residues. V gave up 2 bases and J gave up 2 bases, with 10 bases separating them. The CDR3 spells CASSYGRGPYEQYF. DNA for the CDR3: TGTGCCAGCAGTTACGGGCGGGGACCCTACGAGCAGTACTTC.

CDR3 nucleotides: TGTGCCAGTATGGCGGGATCAGGGACCGGAAACACCATATATTTT. It translates to CASMAGSGTGNTIYF. This chain connects TRBV19 to TRBJ1-3; TRBD1 might be the D (5 bases). Germline V lookup: CDR1 LNHDA, CDR2 SQIVND (reference sequence). Trimming took off 7 bases at V and 4 bases at J, with 17 bases between the two ends. This CDR3 spans 15 amino acids.

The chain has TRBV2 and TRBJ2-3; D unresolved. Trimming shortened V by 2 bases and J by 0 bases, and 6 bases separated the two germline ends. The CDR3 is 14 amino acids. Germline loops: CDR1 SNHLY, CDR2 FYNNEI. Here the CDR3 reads CASSESPSTDTQYF. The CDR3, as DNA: TGTGCCAGCAGTGAATCCCCTAGCACAGATACGCAGTATTTT.

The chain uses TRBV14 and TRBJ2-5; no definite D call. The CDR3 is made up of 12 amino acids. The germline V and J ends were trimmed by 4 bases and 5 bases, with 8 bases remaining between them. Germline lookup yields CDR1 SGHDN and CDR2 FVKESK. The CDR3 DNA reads TGTGCCAGCAGCCCGGGCTGGGAGACCCAGTACTTC. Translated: CASSPGWETQYF.

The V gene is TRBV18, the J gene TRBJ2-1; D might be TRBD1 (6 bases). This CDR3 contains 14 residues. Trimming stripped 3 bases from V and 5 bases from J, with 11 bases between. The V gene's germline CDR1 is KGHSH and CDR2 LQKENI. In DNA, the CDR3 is TGTGCCAGCTCACCGCCGGACAGAAACAATGAGCAGTTCTTC. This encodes CASSPPDRNNEQFF.

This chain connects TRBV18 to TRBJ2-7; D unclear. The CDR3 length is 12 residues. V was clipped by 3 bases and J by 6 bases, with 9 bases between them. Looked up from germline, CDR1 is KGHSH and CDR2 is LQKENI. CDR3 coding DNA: TGTGCCAGCTCACCGGAGAAGGGCGAGCAGTACTTC. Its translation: CASSPEKGEQYF.

The CDR3 is CASSLATGTGGNQPQHF. CDR3 DNA sequence: TGTGCCAGCTCACTAGCAACCGGGACAGGGGGCAATCAGCCCCAGCATTTT. This chain joins TRBV18 and TRBJ1-5, with 10 bases fitting TRBD1. Germline CDR1 is KGHSH and CDR2 is LQKENI. Unmatched junction bases numbered 8, after V lost 4 bases and J lost 2 bases. The CDR3 has 17 amino acids.

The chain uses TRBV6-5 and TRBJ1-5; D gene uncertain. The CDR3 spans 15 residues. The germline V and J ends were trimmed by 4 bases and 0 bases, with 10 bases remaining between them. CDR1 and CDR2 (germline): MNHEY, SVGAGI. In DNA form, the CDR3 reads TGTGCCAGCAGTTCAAGTTTGTATAGCAATCAGCCCCAGCATTTT. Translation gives CASSSSLYSNQPQHF.

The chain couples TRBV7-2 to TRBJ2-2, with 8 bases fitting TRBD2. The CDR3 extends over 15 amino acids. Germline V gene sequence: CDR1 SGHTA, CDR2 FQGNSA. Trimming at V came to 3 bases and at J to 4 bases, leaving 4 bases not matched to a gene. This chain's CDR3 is CASSFSGMATGELFF. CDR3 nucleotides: TGTGCCAGCAGCTTTAGCGGGATGGCCACCGGGGAGCTGTTTTTT.